The next 32 T cell receptor beta chains were all read from a single sample in a study of response to subunit inactivated influenza vaccine. MiXCR was run by TCRdb on the RT-PCR reads, yielding one entry per CDR3 protein. Of 800,000 or so distinct CDR3 sequences listed, less than 25% were seen once; the top ten hold 9.5% to 13%. This specimen consisted of PBMCs from blood, obtained around 5 days after vaccination. The receptor source for this set is a man aged 50 to 59 who received an inactivated influenza vaccine.

This chain connects TRBV6-2 or TRBV6-3 to TRBJ2-4, with 7 bases lining up with TRBD2. Germline V lookup: CDR1 MNHEY, CDR2 SVGEGT. With 5 bases clipped from V and 14 bases from J, the junction kept 6 bases outside the gene matches. CDR3 length: 11 amino acids. CDR3: CASSNLREKYF. The DNA for the CDR3 is TGTGCCAGCAGTAATTTGCGGGAGAAGTACTTC.

In its sample, this clonotype was seen a few times. The chain couples TRBV20-1 to TRBJ2-7; 7 bases agree with TRBD2. This CDR3 spans 13 amino acids. V lost 6 bases to trimming and J lost 6 bases; unmatched junction nucleotides: 11. Germline V gene lookup returns CDR1 DFQATT and CDR2 SNEGSKA (reference sequence). DNA for the CDR3: TGCAGTGCCGTCCGGCGGGGGTTCGGCGAGCAGTACTTC. Translation: CSAVRRGFGEQYF.

The chain links TRBV7-3 to TRBJ2-1; maybe TRBD2 (6 bases). The V gene's germline CDR1 is SGHTA and CDR2 FQGTGA. The CDR3 runs 15 residues. Between the trimmed V and J ends, which lost 2 bases and 7 bases, there was a span of 15 bases. Here the CDR3 DNA reads TGTGCCAGCAGCTTAGCGCAGGGACTTTTGAATGAGCAGTTCTTC. The encoded protein is CASSLAQGLLNEQFF. Full variable domain (rest looked up from reference TRBV7-3 and TRBJ2-1): GAGVSQTPSNKVTEKGKYVELRCDPISGHTALYWYRQSLGQGPEFLIYFQGTGAADDSGLPNDRFFAVRPEGSVSTLKIQRTERGDSAVYLCASSLAQGLLNEQFFGPGTRLTVL.

In this sample, this clonotype turned up a few times. V usage is TRBV27 and J usage is TRBJ1-5; possibly TRBD1 for D (5 bases). V was pared by 6 bases and J by 8 bases, with 17 bases between. The CDR3 is made up of 14 amino acids. Germline V CDR1 and CDR2: MNHEY, SMNVEV (reference sequence). CDR3 sequence (DNA): TGTGCCAGCAGCTCCCGGGGGGATTACAAGCCCCAGCATTTT. This sequence encodes CASSSRGDYKPQHF.

A note on this clonotype: A much larger clonotype is one base distant, so this may be a read error. This chain joins TRBV20-1 and TRBJ2-5; D ambiguous. The V end lost 4 bases, the J end lost 2 bases, and 8 bases lay between the germline ends. The CDR3 contains 12 residues. The V gene's germline CDR1 is DFQATT and CDR2 SNEGSKA (reference sequence). DNA of the CDR3: TGCAGTGCTATAGGGTGGCAAGAGACCCAGTACTTC. It specifies CSAIGWQETQYF.

This clonotype was recorded a few times. The CDR3 is CSARSTLLASSYNEQFF. In DNA form, the CDR3 reads TGCAGTGCTAGATCTACTTTACTAGCTAGCTCCTACAATGAGCAGTTCTTC. The V gene is TRBV20-1, the J gene TRBJ2-1; D is perhaps TRBD2 (6 bases). The CDR3 sequence is 17 residues long. Germline values: CDR1 DFQATT, CDR2 SNEGSKA (reference sequence). The germline V and J ends were trimmed by 2 bases and 0 bases, with 17 bases remaining between them.

This chain uses TRBV4-3 with TRBJ2-3; the match to TRBD1 covers 11 bases. Germline assignment: CDR1 LGHNA and CDR2 YSLEER. The CDR3 is 17 amino acids. The V gene end was trimmed by 0 bases and the J gene end by 4 bases; junction bases not matched to a gene: 6. CDR3 in DNA: TGCGCCAGCAGCCAAGAGGCTCCGGGACAGGGGGCAGATACGCAGTATTTT. Its protein is CASSQEAPGQGADTQYF.

The sample holds a few counts of this clonotype. The rearrangement uses TRBV6-2 or TRBV6-3 and TRBJ1-2; 9 bases line up with TRBD1. With 10 bases clipped from V and 4 bases from J, the junction kept 10 bases outside the gene matches. CDR1 and CDR2 (germline): MNHEY, SVGEGT. The CDR3 is 14 amino acids. CDR3: CATHRGRTSYGYTF. DNA for the CDR3: TGTGCCACGCACAGGGGGCGAACGTCCTATGGCTACACCTTC.

The V and J genes are TRBV28 and TRBJ1-5; a possible D gene is TRBD1 (6 bases). V lost 2 bases to trimming and J lost 3 bases, with 14 bases between them. Germline V CDR1 and CDR2: MDHEN, SYDVKM. This CDR3 contains 16 residues. This chain's CDR3 is CASSLATGSANQPQHF. The CDR3 nucleotides are TGTGCCAGCAGTTTAGCCACAGGGAGTGCCAATCAGCCCCAGCATTTT.

The chain couples TRBV7-8 to TRBJ1-4; tentatively, D is TRBD1 (6 bases). Trimming took off 1 base at V and 3 bases at J, with 6 bases between the two ends. The CDR3 has 14 residues. CDR1 and CDR2 from the germline V gene are SGHVS and FQNEAQ. CDR3 sequence reads: CASSLGTANEKLFF. The CDR3 DNA is TGTGCCAGCAGCTTAGGGACAGCTAATGAAAAACTGTTTTTT.

The rearrangement uses TRBV20-1 and TRBJ2-5, with 11 positions matching TRBD2. The CDR3 is 16 residues long. Germline CDR1 reads DFQATT; CDR2 reads SNEGSKA (reference sequence). V shed 3 bases, J shed 3 bases, and the junction held 9 bases outside the gene matches. The CDR3 is CSASRRASGRKETQYF. The CDR3 region has the DNA TGCAGTGCTAGTCGACGGGCTAGCGGGAGGAAAGAGACCCAGTACTTC.

In its sample, this clonotype was seen a few times. The chain employs TRBV12-3 or TRBV12-4 and TRBJ2-5, with no clear D. The CDR3 contains 14 residues. V lost 5 bases, J lost 7 bases, and 17 bases lay in between. The CDR3 region has the DNA TGTGCCAGCAGTCCCGCCTTTAGGCGTGGGACCCAGTACTTC. Its translation is CASSPAFRRGTQYF.

This rearrangement joins TRBV7-8 to TRBJ1-2; no definite D call. The CDR3 sequence is 14 residues long. V gave up 2 bases and J gave up 4 bases, with 11 bases separating them. From germline, CDR1 is SGHVS and CDR2 FQNEAQ. The CDR3 protein is CASSLSGLPYGYTF. CDR3 in DNA: TGTGCCAGCAGCTTATCTGGGCTACCCTATGGCTACACCTTC.

The rearrangement links TRBV20-1 to TRBJ1-1; a weak D match, TRBD1 (6 bases). The V and J ends lost 4 bases and 1 base respectively, with 13 bases between them. Germline assignment: CDR1 DFQATT and CDR2 SNEGSKA (reference sequence). CDR3 length: 14 amino acids. CDR3 DNA: TGCAGTGCTAAGGAGGGACATCAGAACACTGAAGCTTTCTTT. Protein sequence: CSAKEGHQNTEAFF.

There are a few counts of this clonotype. The chain joins TRBV20-1 to TRBJ2-3, with D unclear. Trimming stripped 4 bases from V and 1 base from J, with 9 bases between. This CDR3 contains 13 residues. The germline V gene encodes CDR1 DFQATT and CDR2 SNEGSKA (reference sequence). Here the CDR3 reads CSANYPGTDTQYF. The CDR3 DNA sequence: TGCAGTGCTAATTACCCGGGCACAGATACGCAGTATTTT.

The genes are TRBV20-1 and TRBJ2-1; D may be TRBD1 or TRBD2 (5 bases each). Trimming shortened V by 5 bases and J by 5 bases, and 25 bases separated the two germline ends. There are 17 residues in the CDR3. The germline CDR1 and CDR2 sequences are DFQATT and SNEGSKA (reference sequence). The CDR3 loop reads CSAWGNHPGRRDNEQFF. The DNA of the CDR3 is TGCAGTGCTTGGGGGAACCATCCGGGACGAAGAGACAATGAGCAGTTCTTC.

This clonotype was recorded a few times. The chain couples TRBV11-2 to TRBJ2-4; D is perhaps TRBD1 or TRBD2 (5 bases each). The CDR3 length is 17 residues. Deletions cut 5 bases from V and 0 bases from J, with 17 bases between. In germline, CDR1 is SGHAT, CDR2 FQNNGV. CDR3 sequence reads: CASSIARDVLAKNIQYF. For the CDR3, the DNA is TGTGCCAGCAGCATTGCGAGGGACGTTCTAGCCAAAAACATTCAGTACTTC. Full variable domain (rest looked up from reference TRBV11-2 and TRBJ2-4): EAGVAQSPRYKIIEKRQSVAFWCNPISGHATLYWYQQILGQGPKLLIQFQNNGVVDDSQLPKDRFSAERLKGVDSTLKIQPAKLEDSAVYLCASSIARDVLAKNIQYFGAGTRLSVL.

This clonotype was seen more than once but under ten times. The V and J genes are TRBV12-3 or TRBV12-4 and TRBJ2-1; TRBD2 aligns across 14 bases. V gave up 5 bases and J gave up 7 bases; unmatched junction bases: 16. The CDR3 extends over 19 amino acids. CDR3 in DNA: TGTGCCAGCAGTGGTCCGGGACTAGCGGGAGTGCACGCAGAGAATGAGCAGTTCTTC. It is translated as CASSGPGLAGVHAENEQFF.

The chain couples TRBV4-3 to TRBJ2-4; D assignment may be TRBD1 or TRBD2 (7 bases each). Germline CDR1 and CDR2: LGHNA and YSLEER. This CDR3 comprises 14 residues. Deletions cut 0 bases from V and 10 bases from J, with 13 bases between. CDR3 DNA sequence: TGCGCCAGCAGCCAAGATCTTCAGGGGGGGATTCAGTACTTC. It yields the protein CASSQDLQGGIQYF.

The rearrangement joins TRBV20-1 to TRBJ2-7, with TRBD1 as a possible D gene (5 bases). CDR3 length: 15 residues. Per germline, CDR1 DFQATT and CDR2 SNEGSKA (reference sequence). Trimming removed 0 bases at V and 6 bases at J, with 18 bases between. Here the CDR3 reads CSARDLPDKALEQYF. In nucleotides, the CDR3 is TGCAGTGCTAGAGATCTCCCGGACAAAGCCCTCGAGCAGTACTTC.

The CDR3 DNA reads as TGTGCCAGCAGCTTAGCACCTAGCGGGAGTCTGAACGAGCAGTACTTC. Protein sequence: CASSLAPSGSLNEQYF. This chain joins TRBV7-8 and TRBJ2-7; 10 bases align to TRBD2. CDR3 length: 16 residues. CDR1 is SGHVS, CDR2 FQNEAQ, per germline. V dropped 0 bases and J dropped 5; count of bases not matched to a gene: 7.

The chain joins TRBV15 to TRBJ2-1; 9 bases align to TRBD1. There are 13 residues in the CDR3. Germline CDR1 is LNHNV and CDR2 is YYDKDF (reference sequence). The junction had 1 base not matched to a gene; V was cut back by 2 bases and J by 8 bases. The CDR3 reads CATSRTGGDEQFF. Written as DNA, the CDR3 is TGTGCCACCAGCAGAACAGGGGGCGATGAGCAGTTCTTC.

A few counts support this clonotype. V usage is TRBV20-1 and J usage is TRBJ2-7; D remains ambiguous. Per germline, CDR1 DFQATT and CDR2 SNEGSKA (reference sequence). The CDR3 contains 11 residues. The germline V and J ends were trimmed by 0 bases and 7 bases, with 7 bases remaining between them. The CDR3 sequence: CSARDFREQYF. The CDR3 DNA is TGCAGTGCTAGAGATTTCCGGGAGCAGTACTTC.

This clonotype was seen at least ten times. CDR3 DNA sequence: TGTGCCAGCAGATGGACGGATACGCAGTATTTT. This encodes CASRWTDTQYF. This chain links TRBV5-5 with TRBJ2-3; D uncertain. Germline loops: CDR1 SGHKS, CDR2 YYEKEE (reference sequence). V was shortened by 5 bases and J by 6 bases, with 7 bases between the two germline ends. The CDR3 sequence is 11 residues long.

This clonotype has only a few counts. This chain uses TRBV10-3 with TRBJ1-1; 7 nucleotides line up with TRBD1. V lost 7 bases to trimming and J lost 4 bases; unmatched junction nucleotides: 12. The CDR3 sequence is 15 residues long. Germline CDR1 is ENHRY and CDR2 is SYGVKD. The CDR3 loop is CAITPTGLIGTEAFF. The CDR3 DNA reads TGTGCCATCACCCCGACAGGGCTAATTGGCACTGAAGCTTTCTTT.

This clonotype was found once. One base away lies a much larger clone, so this may be a sequencing read error. The DNA of the CDR3 is TGTGCCACCAGTATTACAGGGTTGGACTATGGCTACTCCTTC. This encodes CATSITGLDYGYSF. The rearrangement uses TRBV24-1 and TRBJ1-2, with a tentative D call TRBD1 (6 bases). CDR1 is KGHDR and CDR2 is SFDVKD in the germline V gene. The CDR3 contains 14 residues.

Only a few counts were recorded for this clonotype. The V gene is TRBV4-3, the J gene TRBJ2-3; D not resolved. The V end was cut by 4 bases, the J end by 0 bases, with 20 bases between. The germline gives CDR1 LGHNA, CDR2 YSLEER. The CDR3 length is 18 residues. CDR3 residues: CASSPGPSGRTSTDTQYF. The CDR3 DNA is TGCGCCAGCAGCCCAGGCCCTAGTGGACGAACTAGCACAGATACGCAGTATTTT.

In regard to this clonotype: One end of the junction fails to match germline, which may point to a read error. This chain links TRBV7-2 with TRBJ2-7, with D tentatively TRBD1 (5 bases). CDR1 and CDR2 from the germline V gene are SGHTA and FQGNSA. The CDR3 sequence is 14 residues long. As DNA, the CDR3 is TGTGCCAGCAGCTTAGGACAGATCTATTACGGGCAGTACTTC. Translated: CASSLGQIYYGQYF. The full variable domain, completed using reference TRBV7-2 and TRBJ2-7, is GAGVSQSPSNKVTEKGKDVELRCDPISGHTALYWYRQSLGQGLEFLIYFQGNSAPDKSGLPSDRFSAERTGGSVSTLTIQRTQQEDSAVYLCASSLGQIYYGQYFGPGTRLTVT.

This clonotype was counted only a few times. The chain employs TRBV20-1 and TRBJ2-1; D is possibly TRBD1 or TRBD2 (6 bases each). This CDR3 spans 17 amino acids. V gave up 1 base and J gave up 0 bases, with 16 bases separating them. Germline lookup yields CDR1 DFQATT and CDR2 SNEGSKA (reference sequence). DNA for the CDR3: TGCAGTGCTAGAGTCACGGTAGCGGACAGCTCCTACAATGAGCAGTTCTTC. Protein: CSARVTVADSSYNEQFF.

The genes are TRBV5-4 and TRBJ2-3, with D tentatively TRBD2 (5 bases). This CDR3 is built from 14 residues. Germline V gene lookup returns CDR1 SGHNT and CDR2 YYREEE (reference sequence). V was pared by 9 bases and J by 1 base, with 15 bases between. CDR3 in DNA: TGTGCCACGGGAAAGGAACCGCGCACAGATACGCAGTATTTT. Its translation: CATGKEPRTDTQYF. Complete variable domain (other parts from reference TRBV5-4 and TRBJ2-3): ETGVTQSPTHLIKTRGQQVTLRCSSQSGHNTVSWYQQALGQGPQFIFQYYREEENGRGNFPPRFSGLQFPNYSSELNVNALELDDSALYLCATGKEPRTDTQYFGPGTRLTVL.

CDR3 bases: TGTGCCAGCAGCCACGCCCTAGGGACAGGGGGCGGCGAGCAGTACTTC. Translation gives CASSHALGTGGGEQYF. This sequence joins TRBV6-2 or TRBV6-3 and TRBJ2-7; the match to TRBD1 covers 12 bases. J was trimmed by 6 bases and V by 6 bases; bases with no gene match: 12. This CDR3 is built from 16 residues. CDR1 MNHEY and CDR2 SVGEGT come from the germline V gene.

This clonotype was seen a single time. The chain combines TRBV5-5 with TRBJ2-1; 7 nucleotides align to TRBD1. Germline CDR1 reads SGHKS; CDR2 reads YYEKEE (reference sequence). Trimming at V came to 2 bases and at J to 10 bases, leaving 12 bases not matched to a gene. The CDR3 extends over 15 amino acids. CDR3 residues: CASSLQGRSGWEQFF. Here the CDR3 DNA reads TGTGCCAGCAGCTTACAGGGGCGTTCCGGCTGGGAGCAGTTCTTC.